The clone carrying this T cell receptor beta chain has only one observation. The antigen remains unidentified. The sample is drawn from a study of cytomegalovirus exposure and HLA in healthy donors. The primer mix had 60 Vbeta and 13 Jbeta primers. TCRdb keeps only in-frame clones here, not all; method: immunoSEQ multiplex PCR. The sample gives 200,000 or so clones, around 85% of which show up once; 0.22% is in the top ten. Whole-study results and caveats: TCR beta sequences numbering some 17,000 were associated with HLA alleles at 0.05 false discovery rate in a later analysis.

Germline V CDR1 and CDR2: MGHRA, YSYEKL. V lost 4 bases to trimming and J lost 3 bases; unmatched junction nucleotides: 10. The length of the CDR3 is 16 residues. This sequence was found in a girl aged 2 to 9 in good health and CMV-seronegative. Material: PBMCs. The chain recombines TRBV4-1 with TRBJ2-3; 7 bases map to TRBD2. This CDR3 reads CASSPGSGTGTDTQYF. In DNA form, the CDR3 reads TGCGCCAGCAGCCCGGGAAGCGGGACCGGGACAGATACGCAGTATTTT.